This is a list of T cell receptor beta chains from one sample in a study of CD4+ T cells in melanoma. TCRdb keeps only in-frame clones here, not all; method: immunoSEQ multiplex PCR. Found here are some 12,000 clones, about 70% of them singletons; the top ten hold 8% to 9.5%. Sequencing was carried out using cells from a culture (not recorded whether cultured in vitro). The receptors stem from a human donor with melanoma. CDR3s include the opening cysteine and the closing phenylalanine or tryptophan. D genes are given only for firm matches. Expanded clones are given a class, and other clones once, few, many or no size at all.

d_call j_call v_call clone_size cdr3_aa cdr3_nt
- TRBJ1-1 TRBV29-1 - CSVTRGTEGAFF TGCAGCGTAACCAGGGGAACCGAAGGAGCTTTCTTT
- TRBJ1-3 TRBV5-1 - CASSADPGDTIYF TGCGCCAGCAGTGCTGACCCTGGGGACACCATATATTTT
- TRBJ2-5 TRBV29-1 - CSVSTGEETQYF TGCAGCGTTTCGACAGGCGAAGAGACCCAGTACTTC
- TRBJ1-2 TRBV9 - CASSVASAGANYGYTF TGTGCCAGCAGCGTAGCTTCGGCAGGGGCTAACTATGGCTACACCTTC
- TRBJ1-5 TRBV4-1 few CASSQQWGGSGNQPQHF TGCGCCAGCAGCCAACAATGGGGGGGCTCAGGCAATCAGCCCCAGCATTTT
TRBD2 TRBJ2-1 TRBV7-2 - CASSLLGLAGYNEQFF TGTGCCAGCAGCTTATTGGGACTAGCGGGATACAATGAGCAGTTCTTC
- TRBJ1-6 TRBV6-1 - CASSNGGLHNSPLHF TGTGCCAGCAGTAACGGAGGACTACATAATTCACCCCTCCACTTT
- TRBJ2-7 TRBV10-3 few CAISGWKEQYF TGTGCCATCAGTGGCTGGAAGGAGCAGTACTTC
- TRBJ1-6 TRBV5-3 - CARSLGARVSFGSPLHF TGTGCCAGAAGCTTGGGCGCCCGGGTTTCGTTTGGTTCACCCCTCCACTTT
TRBD1 TRBJ1-2 TRBV29-1 few CSVERGLGYGYTF TGCAGCGTTGAGAGGGGGCTCGGGTATGGCTACACCTTC
- TRBJ1-1 TRBV19 - CASQTGNTEAFF TGTGCCAGCCAGACGGGGAACACTGAAGCTTTCTTT
- TRBJ2-7 TRBV7-9 medium-sized CASSLVGGYPEQYF TGTGCCAGCAGCTTAGTTGGAGGGTATCCCGAGCAGTACTTC
- TRBJ2-3 TRBV7-2 - CASSLQVAASDTQYF TGTGCCAGCAGCTTACAGGTAGCGGCTTCAGATACGCAGTATTTT
TRBD2 TRBJ2-3 TRBV7-2 - CASSLRGGGGATDTQYF TGTGCCAGCAGCTTACGAGGTGGCGGGGGGGCAACAGATACGCAGTATTTT
- TRBJ2-3 TRBV5-4 - CASSSWADTQYF TGTGCCAGCAGCTCCTGGGCAGATACGCAGTATTTT
TRBD2 TRBJ2-2 TRBV7-9 - CASRSGGSDGELFF TGTGCCAGCAGGTCGGGGGGTAGCGACGGGGAGCTGTTTTTT
- TRBJ2-2 TRBV5-4 - CASSLPLSSGELFF TGTGCCAGCAGCTTGCCCCTTAGTAGCGGGGAGCTGTTTTTT
- TRBJ2-2 TRBV5-1 - CASSLGQSTGELFF TGCGCCAGCAGCTTGGGACAGTCCACCGGGGAGCTGTTTTTT
TRBD1 TRBJ2-7 TRBV18 - CASSPTRTGGYEQYF TGTGCCAGCTCACCCACCCGGACAGGGGGCTACGAGCAGTACTTC
- TRBJ1-2 TRBV18 - CASSPLVPGNYGYTF TGTGCCAGCTCACCGCTAGTCCCGGGCAACTATGGCTACACCTTC
- TRBJ1-2 TRBV7-6 - CASSLAPGGEYGYTF TGTGCCAGCAGCTTAGCTCCCGGTGGGGAATACGGCTACACCTTC
- TRBJ2-5 TRBV5-1 few CASSLEGASQGTQYF TGCGCCAGCAGCTTGGAAGGGGCGAGTCAAGGGACCCAGTACTTC
- TRBJ2-7 TRBV7-9 - CASSLVAALESSYEQYF TGTGCCAGCAGCTTGGTAGCCGCGCTGGAGAGCTCCTACGAGCAGTACTTC
- TRBJ2-2 TRBV14 - CASSQYLPGTGELFF TGTGCCAGCAGCCAATATCTCCCGGGGACCGGGGAGCTGTTTTTT
- TRBJ2-7 TRBV5-6 - CASSKLGSRAYEQYF TGTGCCAGCAGCAAACTGGGTAGCCGGGCCTACGAGCAGTACTTC
- TRBJ2-1 TRBV7-8 - CASSPNFARPYEQFF TGTGCCAGCAGCCCCAATTTTGCCCGTCCCTATGAGCAGTTCTTC
- TRBJ2-2 TRBV7-3 - CASSSRGRAGELFF TGTGCCAGCAGCTCAAGAGGGCGAGCCGGGGAGCTGTTTTTT
TRBD1 TRBJ2-7 TRBV11-2 - CASSLDWAGGRAYEQYF TGTGCCAGCAGCTTAGACTGGGCAGGGGGCAGAGCCTACGAGCAGTACTTC
- TRBJ1-3 TRBV18 few CASSPEGAFSGNTIYF TGTGCCAGCTCACCTGAGGGCGCTTTTTCTGGAAACACCATATATTTT
- TRBJ1-6 TRBV2 medium-sized CASHSGVNSPLHF TGTGCCAGTCACAGTGGGGTCAATTCACCCCTCCACTTT
- TRBJ2-5 TRBV27 few CASSSRGIQETQYF TGTGCCAGCAGTTCTCGGGGGATCCAAGAGACCCAGTACTTC
TRBD2 TRBJ2-2 TRBV4-2 - CASSQATSGGTGELFF TGTGCCAGCAGCCAAGCGACTAGCGGGGGGACCGGGGAGCTGTTTTTT
TRBD1 TRBJ1-1 TRBV6-1 few CASSEGTGFTEAFF TGTGCCAGCAGTGAAGGGACAGGTTTCACTGAAGCTTTCTTT
- TRBJ2-7 TRBV6-5 - CASSERGEYYEQYF TGTGCCAGCAGTGAAAGGGGCGAATACTACGAGCAGTACTTC
- TRBJ1-2 TRBV4-2 once CASRPQGDYGYTF TGTGCCAGCAGGCCCCAGGGTGACTATGGCTACACCTTC
- TRBJ1-1 TRBV6-6 - CASSYLDLAAFF TGTGCCAGCAGTTACCTGGACTTGGCAGCTTTCTTT
TRBD2 TRBJ2-2 TRBV7-3 - CASSLTPSGGPTGELFF TGTGCCAGCAGCTTAACTCCTAGCGGGGGACCCACCGGGGAGCTGTTTTTT
TRBD2 TRBJ2-3 TRBV4-1 - CASRRQGLAGAADTQYF TGCGCCAGCAGGCGACAGGGACTAGCGGGGGCAGCAGATACGCAGTATTTT
TRBD1 TRBJ2-2 TRBV19 - CAANRGWYTGELFF TGTGCCGCCAACAGGGGCTGGTACACCGGGGAGCTGTTTTTT
- TRBJ1-1 TRBV18 - CASSPARMNTEAFF TGTGCCAGCTCACCAGCGCGAATGAACACTGAAGCTTTCTTT
- TRBJ1-3 TRBV18 - CASSPPSRVTGNTIYF TGTGCCAGCTCACCACCGAGCAGGGTTACTGGAAACACCATATATTTT
- TRBJ2-3 TRBV5-1 - CASTRGGLTDTQYF TGCGCCAGCACCCGCGGGGGCCTGACAGATACGCAGTATTTT
- TRBJ1-3 TRBV4-2 - CASSQEDIRVSGNTIYF TGTGCCAGCAGCCAAGAAGATATCCGGGTATCTGGAAACACCATATATTTT
TRBD1 TRBJ1-2 TRBV27 - CASSFEGTANYGYTF TGTGCCAGCAGTTTCGAGGGGACAGCTAACTATGGCTACACCTTC
TRBD2 TRBJ2-2 TRBV9 - CASSPRTSLAGELFF TGTGCCAGCAGCCCCAGGACTAGCCTCGCCGGGGAGCTGTTTTTT
TRBD1 TRBJ2-2 TRBV9 - CASSLDRGLTGELFF TGTGCCAGCAGCCTCGACAGGGGGCTCACCGGGGAGCTGTTTTTT
TRBD1 TRBJ2-3 TRBV5-4 - CASSLRRTGTDTQYF TGTGCCAGCAGTTTGAGGCGGACAGGAACAGATACGCAGTATTTT
TRBD1 TRBJ2-2 TRBV29-1 few CSVRTGGTGELFF TGCAGCGTTCGGACAGGGGGCACCGGGGAGCTGTTTTTT
- TRBJ1-1 TRBV6-4 - CASSSNWNTEAFF TGTGCCAGCAGTTCTAATTGGAACACTGAAGCTTTCTTT
TRBD2 TRBJ2-1 TRBV5-1 - CASSATSGGGNEQFF TGCGCCAGCAGCGCAACTAGCGGGGGAGGCAATGAGCAGTTCTTC
- TRBJ1-1 TRBV5-1 - CASSIGGGQNTEAFF TGCGCCAGCAGTATTGGCGGCGGTCAGAACACTGAAGCTTTCTTT